This T cell receptor (beta chain) was found in a study of blood T cell repertoires in COVID-19. Sequencing was performed with immunoSEQ multiplex PCR; in TCRdb, only in-frame clones are kept and a portion is missing. Among approximately 160,000 clones listed, around 87% were seen once. Trimming removed 3 bases at V and 1 base at J, with 15 bases between. In germline, CDR1 is LNHDA, CDR2 SQIVND (reference sequence). The CDR3 contains 16 residues. Source material: peripheral blood. The chain joins TRBV19 to TRBJ1-2, with a weak D call TRBD1 (6 bases). The sequence was collected from a man between 60 and 70 years old with COVID-19, enrolled during active disease. This CDR3 reads CASSITRQVVNYGYTF. The CDR3 DNA reads TGTGCCAGTAGTATTACGCGACAGGTCGTTAACTATGGCTACACCTTC.